Listed here are 32 T cell receptor beta chains from one sample, sequenced in a study of cytomegalovirus exposure and HLA in healthy donors. This table comes from immunoSEQ multiplex PCR, and its TCRdb copy is limited to in-frame clones, with some not included. The data show over 250,000 clones, about nine tenths seen once. The sample was PBMCs. The source is a woman in her twenties or thirties in good health and CMV-seropositive.

The chain carries TRBV27 and TRBJ1-1, with D maybe TRBD1 (5 bases). Between the trimmed V and J ends, which lost 2 bases and 8 bases, there was a span of 21 bases. Germline-derived CDR1 and CDR2 are MNHEY and SMNVEV (reference sequence). The CDR3 extends over 16 amino acids. In DNA, the CDR3 is TGTGCCAGCAGTTTAGGGTGGGATCGGGGCGGCCTAGAAGCTTTCTTT. Translated, it gives CASSLGWDRGGLEAFF.

This clone was seen only a few times. The chain is built from TRBV2 and TRBJ1-5; possibly TRBD1 for D (5 bases). The V end lost 6 bases, the J end lost 8 bases, and 17 bases lay between the germline ends. Germline values: CDR1 SNHLY, CDR2 FYNNEI. The CDR3 has 14 amino acids. CDR3 protein: CASREGEGFKPQHF. In DNA form, the CDR3 reads TGTGCCAGCAGGGAGGGTGAGGGGTTCAAGCCCCAGCATTTT. Using reference TRBV2 and TRBJ1-5 for the parts outside the CDR3, the full variable domain is EPEVTQTPSHQVTQMGQEVILRCVPISNHLYFYWYRQILGQKVEFLVSFYNNEISEKSEIFDDQFSVERPDGSNFTLKIRSTKLEDSAMYFCASREGEGFKPQHFGDGTRLSIL.

As regards this clone: This specimen includes other DNA sequences encoding the same CDR3. The chain recombines TRBV27 with TRBJ2-7; 7 bases align to TRBD1. The V gene's germline CDR1 is MNHEY and CDR2 SMNVEV (reference sequence). J was trimmed by 3 bases and V by 5 bases; bases with no gene match: 1. The CDR3 is made up of 12 amino acids. The CDR3 coding sequence is TGTGCCAGCAGTAGGGACAGCTACGAGCAGTACTTC. It encodes CASSRDSYEQYF.

The V call is TRBV2, the J call TRBJ2-5; D is perhaps TRBD2 (6 bases). Germline lookup yields CDR1 SNHLY and CDR2 FYNNEI. V lost 5 bases and J 1 base, leaving 11 bases between the germline ends. The CDR3 has 14 amino acids. This CDR3 reads CASSLLAVQETQYF. For the CDR3, the DNA is TGTGCCAGCAGTCTACTAGCTGTCCAAGAGACCCAGTACTTC.

The J gene is TRBJ2-2, the V gene TRBV12-2; TRBD2 is the table's D call and was not checked against the DNA. TRBV12-2 is tagged as a pseudogene. The CDR3 loop spans 19 amino acids. CDR3 amino acids: CASRLGLAGAHRYTGELFF. The CDR3 DNA reads as TGTGCAAGTCGCTTAGGACTAGCGGGGGCCCACCGCTACACCGGGGAGCTGTTTTTT.

The rearrangement joins TRBV4-3 to TRBJ1-1; tentatively, D is TRBD1 (6 bases). V lost 2 bases and J lost 6, with 16 bases in between. The CDR3 runs 15 residues. Germline CDR1 reads LGHNA; CDR2 reads YSLEER. The CDR3 DNA reads as TGCGCCAGCAGCCAATCTCCGGGAGGGGGTTCTGAAGCTTTCTTT. It yields the protein CASSQSPGGGSEAFF.

This clone was seen once. V gene TRBV11-2 combines with J gene TRBJ1-1; no clear D gene. The CDR3 has 15 amino acids. Trimming stripped 2 bases from V and 4 bases from J, with 14 bases between. CDR1 SGHAT and CDR2 FQNNGV come from the germline V gene. CDR3 DNA: TGTGCCAGCAGCTTAAAAGGGTGGGGTAGCACTGAAGCTTTCTTT. It is translated as CASSLKGWGSTEAFF.

This chain uses TRBV6-5 with TRBJ2-2, with 7 bases that match TRBD1. Germline V gene sequence: CDR1 MNHEY, CDR2 SVGAGI. V lost 6 bases, J lost 7 bases, and 5 bases stayed unmatched. The CDR3 runs 13 residues. The CDR3: CASRKGAVGELFF. CDR3 in DNA: TGTGCCAGCAGGAAGGGGGCGGTCGGGGAGCTGTTTTTT.

The chain joins TRBV2 to TRBJ1-3; D call uncertain. The germline CDR1 and CDR2 sequences are SNHLY and FYNNEI. The CDR3 runs 14 residues. The V and J ends lost 4 bases and 2 bases respectively, with 9 bases between them. CDR3 nucleotide sequence: TGTGCCAGCAGTGCGGGTGCTGCTGGAAACACCATATATTTT. This gives the protein CASSAGAAGNTIYF.

This rearrangement joins TRBV2 to TRBJ2-3; D possibly corresponds to TRBD2 (5 bases). Germline assignment: CDR1 SNHLY and CDR2 FYNNEI. Trimming pared 3 bases from V and 8 bases from J, leaving 18 bases between. The CDR3 covers 15 residues. The CDR3 nucleotides read TGTGCCAGCAGTGAGGGTGGGAGCGCCTCAGGTACGCAGTATTTT. It specifies CASSEGGSASGTQYF.

The rearrangement links TRBV10-3 to TRBJ1-1; D not certain. V was shortened by 1 base and J by 4 bases, with 13 bases between the two germline ends. The CDR3 runs to 15 residues. Germline values: CDR1 ENHRY, CDR2 SYGVKD. CDR3 in DNA: TGTGCCATCAGTGAGTTTCCAGGCCGGGGCACTGAAGCTTTCTTT. Amino acid sequence: CAISEFPGRGTEAFF.

The chain employs TRBV14 and TRBJ2-1; a possible D gene is TRBD2 (6 bases). V dropped 0 bases and J dropped 2 bases, with 14 bases sitting between them. The germline gives CDR1 SGHDN, CDR2 FVKESK. The CDR3 is 17 residues long. The DNA of the CDR3 is TGTGCCAGCAGCCAAGAGGGCAGAGGAGGGCCCTACAATGAGCAGTTCTTC. Residues: CASSQEGRGGPYNEQFF.

V is TRBV7-8 and J is TRBJ2-7, with a weak D call TRBD2 (6 bases). V lost 7 bases to trimming and J lost 2 bases, with 18 bases between them. The V gene's germline CDR1 is SGHVS and CDR2 FQNEAQ. CDR3 length: 15 residues. The CDR3 protein is CASTQTPRGAYEQYF. Here the CDR3 DNA reads TGTGCCAGCACCCAAACTCCGCGGGGCGCCTACGAGCAGTACTTC.

This chain uses TRBV6-5 with TRBJ1-5, with D unresolved. Between the trimmed V and J ends, which lost 5 bases and 5 bases, there was a span of 10 bases. The CDR3 loop spans 13 amino acids. Germline CDR1 reads MNHEY; CDR2 reads SVGAGI. CDR3 sequence: CASSASGYQPQHF. The DNA of the CDR3 is TGTGCCAGCAGTGCGTCGGGTTATCAGCCCCAGCATTTT.

The J gene is TRBJ2-1, the V gene TRBV28, with no clear D. The CDR3 contains 14 residues. Trimming took 4 bases from V and 1 from J, leaving 8 bases between them. In germline, CDR1 is MDHEN, CDR2 SYDVKM. The CDR3 nucleotides are TGTGCCAGCAGTTACTCCAGTTCCTACAATGAGCAGTTCTTC. It is translated as CASSYSSSYNEQFF.

V gene TRBV7-3 combines with J gene TRBJ1-1; TRBD1 matches 9 bases. The germline CDR1 and CDR2 sequences are SGHTA and FQGTGA. The CDR3 contains 15 residues. Trimming removed 4 bases from V and 1 base from J; junction bases left unmatched: 4. CDR3 loop: CASSSGQGRNTEAFF. CDR3 in DNA: TGTGCCAGCAGCTCCGGACAGGGGAGGAACACTGAAGCTTTCTTT.

CDR3: CASSPPPFREVYNEQFF. CDR3 DNA: TGTGCCAGCAGCCCACCCCCTTTTCGGGAGGTTTACAATGAGCAGTTCTTC. This rearrangement joins TRBV11-1 to TRBJ2-1, with TRBD2 identical over 7 bases. Germline CDR1 reads SGHAT; CDR2 reads FQDESV (reference sequence). This CDR3 has 17 residues. Losses at the gene ends were 5 bases for V and 4 bases for J; bases not matched to a gene: 14.

The genes are TRBV5-4 and TRBJ2-7; 11 bases line up with TRBD2. This CDR3 spans 16 amino acids. The germline CDR1 and CDR2 sequences are SGHNT and YYREEE (reference sequence). The ends lost 0 bases at V and 4 bases at J; junction bases unmatched: 6. The CDR3 bases are TGTGCCAGCAGCTTGGAAACGGGACTAGCGGTGTACGAGCAGTACTTC. Translating gives CASSLETGLAVYEQYF.

J is TRBJ2-1 and V is TRBV27; 10 nucleotides line up with TRBD2. Looked up from germline, CDR1 is MNHEY and CDR2 is SMNVEV (reference sequence). The CDR3 is 15 residues long. V lost 5 bases and J lost 2; bases outside the gene matches: 3. The CDR3 region is CASSGLAGAYNEQFF. The CDR3 region has the DNA TGTGCCAGCAGTGGCCTAGCGGGAGCCTACAATGAGCAGTTCTTC.

The rearrangement links TRBV7-2 to TRBJ2-1; D is possibly TRBD1 (5 bases). The length of the CDR3 is 12 residues. Germline lookup yields CDR1 SGHTA and CDR2 FQGNSA. The V end was cut by 5 bases, the J end by 15 bases, with 17 bases between. The CDR3 region has the DNA TGTGCCAGCAGCCAATCCCAGGGTTCTTCGTTCTTC. It yields the protein CASSQSQGSSFF.

The CDR3 loop reads CSVTGTDLLEQYF. CDR3 DNA sequence: TGCAGCGTCACGGGGACGGACCTCCTCGAGCAGTACTTC. This chain connects TRBV29-1 to TRBJ2-7; D may correspond to TRBD1 or TRBD2 (5 bases each). V was clipped by 6 bases and J by 6 bases, with 18 bases between them. The CDR3 sequence is 13 residues long. Germline lookup yields CDR1 SQVTM and CDR2 ANQGSEA.

The chain has TRBV6-5 and TRBJ1-4, with 9 positions matching TRBD1. Germline-derived CDR1 and CDR2 are MNHEY and SVGAGI. After removal of 8 bases from V and 0 bases from J, the junction contained 1 base not matched to a gene. The CDR3 spans 14 residues. CDR3: CASGDRATNEKLFF. The CDR3 nucleotides are TGTGCCAGCGGGGACAGGGCAACTAATGAAAAACTGTTTTTT.

This chain uses TRBV30 with TRBJ1-2, with 9 bases matching TRBD1. The ends lost 2 bases at V and 8 bases at J; junction bases unmatched: 3. The CDR3 runs 12 residues. Germline loops: CDR1 GTSNPN, CDR2 SVGIG (reference sequence). CDR3 in DNA: TGTGCCTGGAGTCCCACAGGGGGCGGCTACACCTTC. It translates to CAWSPTGGGYTF.

This chain joins TRBV27 and TRBJ2-1, with a possible D match to TRBD2 (7 bases). This CDR3 is built from 15 residues. Germline CDR1 reads MNHEY; CDR2 reads SMNVEV (reference sequence). Deletions cut 5 bases from V and 8 bases from J, with 19 bases between. In DNA, the CDR3 is TGTGCCAGCAGTCCGGGACTCGGGGGGCTCGATGAGCAGTTCTTC. As protein: CASSPGLGGLDEQFF.

The rearrangement uses TRBV19 and TRBJ2-3; the match to TRBD1 covers 12 bases. The CDR3 spans 15 residues. After removal of 4 bases from V and 6 bases from J, the junction contained 5 bases not matched to a gene. Per germline, CDR1 LNHDA and CDR2 SQIVND (reference sequence). The CDR3 here is CASSRSGTGGDTQYF. CDR3 sequence (DNA): TGTGCCAGTAGTAGATCTGGGACAGGGGGCGATACGCAGTATTTT. Filled out from reference TRBV19 and TRBJ2-3, the complete variable domain reads DGGITQSPKYLFRKEGQNVTLSCEQNLNHDAMYWYRQDPGQGLRLIYYSQIVNDFQKGDIAEGYSVSREKKESFPLTVTSAQKNPTAFYLCASSRSGTGGDTQYFGPGTRLTVL.

This chain links TRBV11-2 with TRBJ2-5, with 9 nucleotides matching TRBD1. After removal of 1 base from V and 4 bases from J, the junction contained 4 bases not matched to a gene. Germline V lookup: CDR1 SGHAT, CDR2 FQNNGV. The CDR3 is made up of 15 amino acids. CDR3 loop: CASSLGQGGRETQYF. The CDR3 region has the DNA TGTGCCAGCAGCTTAGGACAGGGGGGGAGAGAGACCCAGTACTTC.

The J gene is TRBJ1-1, the V gene TRBV21-1; whether TRBD1, the table's D call, matches the DNA was not checked. TRBV21-1 is annotated as a pseudogene. The CDR3 has 14 amino acids. CDR3 nucleotide sequence: TGTGCCAGCAGCAAAAAGGCAGGGTCCACTGAAGCTTTCTTT. It is translated as CASSKKAGSTEAFF.

The DNA for the CDR3 is TGTGCCAGCCACGTGAGGGCTCACACTGAAGCTTTCTTT. This sequence encodes CASHVRAHTEAFF. This chain uses TRBV6-1 with TRBJ1-1; no definite D call. V was pared by 8 bases and J by 3 bases, with 13 bases between. Germline-derived CDR1 and CDR2 are MNHNS and SASEGT. The length of the CDR3 is 13 residues.

This clone has a single count. V is TRBV7-3 and J is TRBJ1-1; unclear D gene. In germline, CDR1 is SGHTA, CDR2 FQGTGA. The CDR3 runs 16 residues. Trimming removed 2 bases from V and 0 bases from J, with 13 bases in between. Here the CDR3 DNA reads TGTGCCAGCAGCTTAGGGGTGGATACACTGAACACTGAAGCTTTCTTT. Protein product: CASSLGVDTLNTEAFF.

The chain has TRBV11-3 and TRBJ2-1, with D perhaps being TRBD1 or TRBD2 (5 bases each). V lost 5 bases and J 6 bases, leaving 17 bases between the germline ends. Germline-derived CDR1 and CDR2 are SGHNT and YENEEA. The CDR3 runs to 15 residues. Here the CDR3 reads CASSPGSGRTNEQFF. The CDR3 coding sequence is TGTGCCAGCAGCCCGGGGTCAGGGCGTACCAATGAGCAGTTCTTC.

This rearrangement joins TRBV9 to TRBJ2-2; 9 bases fit TRBD2. The CDR3 contains 16 residues. J was trimmed by 6 bases and V by 0 bases; bases with no gene match: 6. Looked up from germline, CDR1 is SGDLS and CDR2 is YYNGEE. Written as DNA, the CDR3 is TGTGCCAGCAGCGTAGCTTTCGGGACTAGCCCCGGGGAGCTGTTTTTT. Translation gives CASSVAFGTSPGELFF.

The chain recombines TRBV27 with TRBJ2-1, with D tentatively TRBD2 (7 bases). The V gene's germline CDR1 is MNHEY and CDR2 SMNVEV (reference sequence). Trimming pared 5 bases from V and 2 bases from J, leaving 13 bases between. The CDR3 is 15 amino acids. CDR3 nucleotides: TGTGCCAGCAGTGTGAGGGGGGGCACCTACAATGAGCAGTTCTTC. It codes for CASSVRGGTYNEQFF.